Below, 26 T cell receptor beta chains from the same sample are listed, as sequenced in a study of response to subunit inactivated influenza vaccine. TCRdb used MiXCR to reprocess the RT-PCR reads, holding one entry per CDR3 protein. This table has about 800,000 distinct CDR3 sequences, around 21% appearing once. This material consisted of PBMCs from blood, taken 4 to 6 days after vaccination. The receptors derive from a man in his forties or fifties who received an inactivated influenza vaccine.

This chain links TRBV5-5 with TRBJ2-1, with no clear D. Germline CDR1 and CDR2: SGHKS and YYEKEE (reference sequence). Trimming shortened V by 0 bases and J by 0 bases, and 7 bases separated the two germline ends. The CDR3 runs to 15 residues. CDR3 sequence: CASSLEPASYNEQFF. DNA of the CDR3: TGTGCCAGCAGCTTGGAACCCGCCTCCTACAATGAGCAGTTCTTC.

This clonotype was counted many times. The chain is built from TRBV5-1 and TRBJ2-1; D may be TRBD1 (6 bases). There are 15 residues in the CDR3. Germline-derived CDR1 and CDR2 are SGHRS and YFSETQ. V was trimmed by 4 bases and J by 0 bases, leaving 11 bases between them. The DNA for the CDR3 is TGCGCCAGCAGCGGGACACATAGCTCCTACAATGAGCAGTTCTTC. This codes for CASSGTHSSYNEQFF.

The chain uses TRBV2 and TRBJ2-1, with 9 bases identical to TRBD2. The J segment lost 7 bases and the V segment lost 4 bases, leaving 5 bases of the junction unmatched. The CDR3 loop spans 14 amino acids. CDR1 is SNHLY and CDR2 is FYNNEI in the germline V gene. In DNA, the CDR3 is TGTGCCAGCAGTGGTAGCGGGAGTACGAATGAGCAGTTCTTC. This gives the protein CASSGSGSTNEQFF.

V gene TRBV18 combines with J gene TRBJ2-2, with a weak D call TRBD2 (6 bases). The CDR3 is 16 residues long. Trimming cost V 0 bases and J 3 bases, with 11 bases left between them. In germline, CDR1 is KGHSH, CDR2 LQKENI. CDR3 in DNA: TGTGCCAGCTCACCACCGGGAGGTCCCTACACCGGGGAGCTGTTTTTT. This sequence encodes CASSPPGGPYTGELFF. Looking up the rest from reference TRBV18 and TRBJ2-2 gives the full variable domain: NAGVMQNPRHLVRRRGQEARLRCSPMKGHSHVYWYRQLPEEGLKFMVYLQKENIIDESGMPKERFSAEFPKEGPSILRIQQVVRGDSAAYFCASSPPGGPYTGELFFGEGSRLTVL.

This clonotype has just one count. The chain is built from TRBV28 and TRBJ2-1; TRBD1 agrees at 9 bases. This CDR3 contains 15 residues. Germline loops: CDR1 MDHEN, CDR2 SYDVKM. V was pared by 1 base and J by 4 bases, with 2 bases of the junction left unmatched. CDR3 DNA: TGTGCCAGCAGTTTATCCGGGACAGGGTACAATGAGCAGTTCTTC. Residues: CASSLSGTGYNEQFF.

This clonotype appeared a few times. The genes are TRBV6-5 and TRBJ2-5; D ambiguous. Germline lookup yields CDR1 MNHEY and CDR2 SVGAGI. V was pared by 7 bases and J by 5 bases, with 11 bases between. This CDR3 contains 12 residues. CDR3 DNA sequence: TGTGCCAGCACCGACAATGCTGAGACCCAGTACTTC. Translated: CASTDNAETQYF.

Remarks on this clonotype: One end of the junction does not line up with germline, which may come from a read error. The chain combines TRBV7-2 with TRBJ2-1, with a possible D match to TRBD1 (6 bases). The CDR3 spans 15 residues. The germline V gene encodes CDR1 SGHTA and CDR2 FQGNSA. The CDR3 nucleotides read TGTGCCGGCAGCCCCCCAGCCCAGGGGTTGAATGAGCAGTTCTTC. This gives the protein CAGSPPAQGLNEQFF.

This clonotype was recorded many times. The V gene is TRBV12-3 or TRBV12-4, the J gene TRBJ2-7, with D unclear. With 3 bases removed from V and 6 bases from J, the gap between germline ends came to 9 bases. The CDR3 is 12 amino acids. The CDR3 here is CASSLSGREQYF. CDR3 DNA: TGTGCCAGCAGTTTGTCCGGGCGCGAGCAGTACTTC.

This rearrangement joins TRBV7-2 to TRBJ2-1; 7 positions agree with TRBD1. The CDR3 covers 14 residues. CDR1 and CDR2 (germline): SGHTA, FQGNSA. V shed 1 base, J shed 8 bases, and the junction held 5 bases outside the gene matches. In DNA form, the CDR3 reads TGTGCCAGCAGCTTAGTAGACAGGGTTCATGAGCAGTTCTTC. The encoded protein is CASSLVDRVHEQFF.

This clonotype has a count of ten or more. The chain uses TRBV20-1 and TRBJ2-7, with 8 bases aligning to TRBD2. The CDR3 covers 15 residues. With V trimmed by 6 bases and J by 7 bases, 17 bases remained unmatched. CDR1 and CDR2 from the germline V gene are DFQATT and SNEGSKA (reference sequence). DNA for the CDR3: TGCAGTGCCAAGCGACCGGGACTAGGGGCTAGGGAGCAGTACTTC. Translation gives CSAKRPGLGAREQYF.

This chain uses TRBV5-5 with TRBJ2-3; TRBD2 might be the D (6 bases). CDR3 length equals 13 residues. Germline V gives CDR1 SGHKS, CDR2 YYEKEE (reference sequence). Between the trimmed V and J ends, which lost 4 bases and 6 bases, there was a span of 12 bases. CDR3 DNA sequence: TGTGCCAGCAGCCGACTAGGTGGGGATACGCAGTATTTT. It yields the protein CASSRLGGDTQYF.

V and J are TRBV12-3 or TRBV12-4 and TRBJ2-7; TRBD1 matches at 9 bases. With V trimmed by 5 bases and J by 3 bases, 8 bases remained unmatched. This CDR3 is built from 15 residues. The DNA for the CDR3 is TGTGCCAGCAGTCCCGGGACAGGGTTCTTCTACGAGCAGTACTTC. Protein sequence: CASSPGTGFFYEQYF.

The CDR3 reads CASSFESRGSASTDTQYF. CDR3 DNA: TGTGCCAGCAGTTTTGAGTCGCGGGGCTCCGCTAGCACAGATACGCAGTATTTT. The J gene is TRBJ2-3, the V gene TRBV27; maybe TRBD2 (6 bases). Germline-derived CDR1 and CDR2 are MNHEY and SMNVEV (reference sequence). Trimming left V 3 bases short and J 0 bases short, with 19 bases between. The CDR3 loop spans 18 amino acids.

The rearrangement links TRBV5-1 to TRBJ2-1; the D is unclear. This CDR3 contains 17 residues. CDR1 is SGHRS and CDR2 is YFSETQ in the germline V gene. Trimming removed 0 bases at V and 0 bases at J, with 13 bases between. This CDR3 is CASSLARQTSSYNEQFF. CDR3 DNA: TGCGCCAGCAGCTTGGCCCGGCAGACAAGCTCCTACAATGAGCAGTTCTTC.

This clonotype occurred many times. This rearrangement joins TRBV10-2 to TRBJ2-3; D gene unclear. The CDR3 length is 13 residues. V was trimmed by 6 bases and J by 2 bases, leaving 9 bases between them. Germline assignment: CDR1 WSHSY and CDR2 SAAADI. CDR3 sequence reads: CASSSGYTDTQYF. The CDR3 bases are TGCGCCAGCAGCTCCGGTTACACAGATACGCAGTATTTT.

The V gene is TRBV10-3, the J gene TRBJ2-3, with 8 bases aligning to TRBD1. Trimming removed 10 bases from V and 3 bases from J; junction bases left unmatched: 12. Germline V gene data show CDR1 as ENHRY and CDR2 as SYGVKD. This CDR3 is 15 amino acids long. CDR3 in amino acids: CATWADRESTDTQYF. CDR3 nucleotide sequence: TGTGCCACCTGGGCGGACAGGGAGTCGACAGATACGCAGTATTTT.

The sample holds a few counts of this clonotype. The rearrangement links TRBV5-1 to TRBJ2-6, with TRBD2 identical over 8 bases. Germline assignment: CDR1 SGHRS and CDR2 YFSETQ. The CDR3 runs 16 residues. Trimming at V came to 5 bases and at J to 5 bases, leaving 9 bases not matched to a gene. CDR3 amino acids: CASRGLEGSRANVLTF. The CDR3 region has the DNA TGCGCCAGCAGGGGACTAGAGGGCTCGAGGGCCAACGTCCTGACTTTC.

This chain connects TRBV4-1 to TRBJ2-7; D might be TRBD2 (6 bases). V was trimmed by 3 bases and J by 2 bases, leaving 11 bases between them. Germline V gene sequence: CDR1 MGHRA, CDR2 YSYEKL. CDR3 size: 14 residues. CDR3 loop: CASSQTGSTYEQYF. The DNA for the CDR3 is TGCGCCAGCAGCCAGACCGGGAGTACCTACGAGCAGTACTTC.

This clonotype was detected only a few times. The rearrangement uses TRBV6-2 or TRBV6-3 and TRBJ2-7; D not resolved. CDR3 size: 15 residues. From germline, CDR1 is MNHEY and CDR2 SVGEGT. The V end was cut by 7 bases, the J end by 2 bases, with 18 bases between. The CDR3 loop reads CASKRDRVTTYEQYF. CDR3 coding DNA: TGTGCCAGCAAACGAGACCGAGTCACGACCTACGAGCAGTACTTC.

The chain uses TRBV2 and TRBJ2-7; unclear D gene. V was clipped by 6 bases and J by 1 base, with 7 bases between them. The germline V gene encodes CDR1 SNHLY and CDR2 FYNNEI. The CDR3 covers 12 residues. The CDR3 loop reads CASRIGSYEQYF. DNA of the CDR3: TGTGCCAGCAGGATTGGATCCTACGAGCAGTACTTC.

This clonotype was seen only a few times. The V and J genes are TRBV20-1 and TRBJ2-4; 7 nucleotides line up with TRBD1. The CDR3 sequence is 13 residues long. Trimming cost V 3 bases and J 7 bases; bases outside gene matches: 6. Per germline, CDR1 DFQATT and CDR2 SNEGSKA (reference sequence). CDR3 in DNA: TGCAGTGCTAGGACAGGGATTGGCAACATTCAGTACTTC. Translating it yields CSARTGIGNIQYF.

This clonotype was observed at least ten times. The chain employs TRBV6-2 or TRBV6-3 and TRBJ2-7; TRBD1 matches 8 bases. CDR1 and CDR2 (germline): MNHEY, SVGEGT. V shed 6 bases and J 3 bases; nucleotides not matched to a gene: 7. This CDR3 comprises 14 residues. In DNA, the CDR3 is TGTGCCAGCAGAAGACAGGGGCAAGTCTACGAGCAGTACTTC. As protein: CASRRQGQVYEQYF.

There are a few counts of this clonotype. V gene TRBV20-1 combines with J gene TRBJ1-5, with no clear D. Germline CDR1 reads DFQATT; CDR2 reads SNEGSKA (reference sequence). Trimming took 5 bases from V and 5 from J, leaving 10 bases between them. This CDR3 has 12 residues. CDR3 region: CSASAEYQPQHF. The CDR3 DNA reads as TGCAGTGCTTCTGCGGAGTATCAGCCCCAGCATTTT.

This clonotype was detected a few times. CDR3 DNA: TGTGCCAGCAGGGAGGGACTAGCGGGAGAAGAGCAGTTCTTC. This encodes CASREGLAGEEQFF. The V gene is TRBV12-3 or TRBV12-4, the J gene TRBJ2-1; TRBD2 agrees at 14 bases. With V trimmed by 6 bases and J by 10 bases, 5 bases remained unmatched. The CDR3 covers 14 residues.

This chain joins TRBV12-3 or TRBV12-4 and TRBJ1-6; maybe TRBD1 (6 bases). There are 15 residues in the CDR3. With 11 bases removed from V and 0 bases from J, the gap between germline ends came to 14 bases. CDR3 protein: CAVQDRSSYNSPLHF. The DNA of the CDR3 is TGTGCCGTACAAGACAGGAGCTCCTATAATTCACCCCTCCACTTT.

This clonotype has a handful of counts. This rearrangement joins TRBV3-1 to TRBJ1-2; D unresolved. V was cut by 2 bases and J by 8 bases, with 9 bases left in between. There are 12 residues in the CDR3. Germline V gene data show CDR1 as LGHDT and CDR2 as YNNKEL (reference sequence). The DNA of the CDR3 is TGTGCCAGCAGCCAACGAGGGCAGGGCTACACCTTC. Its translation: CASSQRGQGYTF.